This is a list of T cell receptor beta chains from one sample in a study of blood T cells in healthy people across ages. TCRdb used MiXCR to reprocess the 5' RACE reads, holding one entry per CDR3 protein. The top ten hold 2.1% of the sample, which has over 1,500,000 distinct CDR3 sequences, around 48% seen once. Sequenced sample: blood. The receptors here all came from a woman aged 40-49 years in good health. The conserved cysteine and the conserved F or W are not part of the CDR3 here.

cdr3_length,v_call,j_call,cdr3_aa
8,TRBV29-1,TRBJ2-5,SVFWGTQY
14,TRBV4-3,TRBJ2-1,ASSQERSFSYNEQF
17,TRBV4-1,.,ASSQDNMDHLCVVYEQY
12,TRBV29-1,TRBJ2-1,SAPRQGSYNEQF
13,TRBV2,TRBJ2-1,ASRLDQQDYNEQF
14,TRBV12-3/TRBV12-4,TRBJ2-1,ASRAPGLAGGDEQF
14,TRBV5-1,TRBJ2-1,ASSRDRDKGFHEQF
12,TRBV6-5,TRBJ1-2,ASSRAARSYGYT
13,TRBV6-2/TRBV6-3,TRBJ2-7,ASLLGHKSSYEQY
13,TRBV7-2,.,AGSRTGTDSYEQY
13,TRBV6-6,TRBJ1-5,ASSPLRDGNPPQH
13,TRBV4-1,TRBJ2-5,ASSQAGGARETQY
13,TRBV5-1,TRBJ1-5,ASSLGGTSNQPQH
13,TRBV6-5,TRBJ2-5,ASSYEGLAAETQY
12,TRBV10-3,TRBJ2-5,AIRGTGSQETQY
11,TRBV10-3,TRBJ1-1,AISLDTNTETF
13,TRBV20-1,TRBJ2-3,SARDRQEDTDTQY
11,TRBV27,TRBJ2-1,ASSLRLASEQF
16,TRBV6-5,TRBJ2-3,VSSSRRLAGGSTDTQY
14,TRBV6-2/TRBV6-3,TRBJ2-7,ASTFARQPSSYEQY
16,TRBV19,TRBJ2-4,ASIPLTSGGVAKNIQY
11,TRBV24-1,.,AVSRDRDSEQY
10,TRBV7-3,TRBJ1-2,ASGGEVDGYT
11,TRBV25-1,TRBJ1-2,ASSGGQGRGYT
11,TRBV7-2,TRBJ2-7,ASSVTGAYEQY
13,TRBV20-1,TRBJ2-1,SAREKGDPYNEQF
11,TRBV12-3/TRBV12-4,TRBJ2-1,ASRPLNLNEQF
14,TRBV27,TRBJ2-3,ASSPLQGDGRDTQY
14,TRBV27,TRBJ1-2,ASSASRDRLFYGYT
11,TRBV29-1,.,SVALDGVYEQY
15,TRBV25-1,TRBJ2-5,ASSESGLAGIKETQY